Reported below is one T cell receptor (beta chain). Its specificity is not known. Germline V gene lookup returns CDR1 SGDLS and CDR2 YYNGEE. The V end was cut by 2 bases, the J end by 3 bases, with 14 bases between. The CDR3 runs 15 residues. The sample comes from a study of T cell responses to AZD1222 COVID-19 vaccine. Measured with immunoSEQ multiplex PCR; TCRdb has only the in-frame clones, and not every one. The data hold around 99,000 clones, with roughly nine tenths observed a single time. Pooled in the analysis were second doses at about 4 or about 12 weeks. Findings of the study overall: Most donors were white British, females outnumbered males, and clonal diversity was possibly underestimated. The study reported that nearly half of spike-specific TCRs target unmutated variant regions. Compared with day 0, the breadth and depth of the Spike-specific TCR repertoire rose significantly after two doses of AZD1222.

The clonotype comes from an adult who received the AZD1222 COVID-19 vaccine. Here the sequenced sample was peripheral blood, taken 28 days after the second AZD1222 dose. The V and J genes are TRBV9 and TRBJ1-1; D unresolved. The DNA of the CDR3 is TGTGCCAGCAGCGTGGGTGGGGTTGGGCACACTGAAGCTTTCTTT. This sequence encodes CASSVGGVGHTEAFF.